A single sample gave rise to the 22 T cell receptor beta chains below, sequenced in a study of shared clonotypes between healthy human individuals. Repertoires were generated with immunoSEQ multiplex PCR, while TCRdb's copy carries only in-frame clones and drops some. The sample consists of a few hundred thousand clones, around 90% of them appearing once. Sequenced material: memory CD8+ T cells sorted from blood. Described subset: CD45RO+ cells pooled with CCR7-negative TemRA cells. These receptors came from a man between 18 and 29 years old in good health.

This sequence joins TRBV9 and TRBJ2-5; a weak D match, TRBD2 (6 bases). Germline values: CDR1 SGDLS, CDR2 YYNGEE. The V and J ends lost 0 bases and 4 bases respectively, with 13 bases between them. CDR3 length: 15 amino acids. The CDR3 nucleotides read TGTGCCAGCAGCGTAGTAGCGGCCCAAGCAGAGACCCAGTACTTC. Its protein product is CASSVVAAQAETQYF.

Only a few counts were recorded for this clone. The genes are TRBV5-6 and TRBJ2-1; D is possibly TRBD1 or TRBD2 (5 bases each). This CDR3 has 14 amino acids. Between the trimmed V and J ends, which lost 4 bases and 6 bases, there was a span of 14 bases. Germline V gene data show CDR1 as SGHDT and CDR2 as YYEEEE. The CDR3 here is CASSNRDQFNEQFF. As DNA, the CDR3 is TGTGCCAGCAGCAACCGGGACCAGTTCAATGAGCAGTTCTTC.

The chain joins TRBV10-3 to TRBJ1-1, with a tentative D call TRBD1 (5 bases). The germline V gene encodes CDR1 ENHRY and CDR2 SYGVKD. V was cut by 4 bases and J by 0 bases, with 9 bases left in between. CDR3 size: 14 residues. The CDR3: CAISARGLNTEAFF. The CDR3, as DNA: TGTGCCATCAGTGCGCGGGGCTTGAACACTGAAGCTTTCTTT.

This sequence joins TRBV9 and TRBJ2-2, with 9 positions matching TRBD2. Trimming removed 7 bases from V and 4 bases from J; junction bases left unmatched: 2. Germline V gene data show CDR1 as SGDLS and CDR2 as YYNGEE. CDR3 size: 13 residues. As DNA, the CDR3 is TGTGCCAGCTCAGCGGGAGGCACCGGGGAGCTGTTTTTT. Encoded protein: CASSAGGTGELFF.

This sequence joins TRBV7-8 and TRBJ2-7; a weak D match, TRBD2 (5 bases). The CDR3 runs to 11 residues. Germline V gene sequence: CDR1 SGHVS, CDR2 FQNEAQ. V gave up 5 bases and J gave up 3 bases, with 5 bases separating them. The CDR3 nucleotides are TGTGCCAGCAGCGAGGGCTACGAGCAGTACTTC. Amino acid sequence: CASSEGYEQYF.

V usage is TRBV6-1 and J usage is TRBJ2-2, with D perhaps matching TRBD2 (6 bases). This CDR3 spans 13 amino acids. V shed 10 bases and J shed 7 bases, with 16 bases lying between them. Germline V lookup: CDR1 MNHNS, CDR2 SASEGT. The CDR3: CATPGLRGGELFF. In nucleotides, the CDR3 is TGTGCCACGCCTGGCTTGCGGGGCGGGGAGCTGTTTTTT.

The chain employs TRBV30 and TRBJ2-1, with D unresolved. CDR1 is GTSNPN, CDR2 SVGIG, per germline (reference sequence). V gave up 5 bases and J gave up 9 bases, with 23 bases separating them. This CDR3 spans 15 amino acids. DNA for the CDR3: TGTGCCTGGGACCTAAGGGTAGGGCCCTCGGGTGAGCAGTTCTTC. Translation gives CAWDLRVGPSGEQFF.

The V call is TRBV9, the J call TRBJ2-3; possibly TRBD2 for D (5 bases). Germline lookup yields CDR1 SGDLS and CDR2 YYNGEE. The CDR3 runs 14 residues. V lost 2 bases to trimming and J lost 2 bases, with 9 bases between them. CDR3 nucleotide sequence: TGTGCCAGCAGCGTTCTGAGGGTCACAGATACGCAGTATTTT. Translated, it gives CASSVLRVTDTQYF. The variable domain in full, with the rest retrieved from reference TRBV9 and TRBJ2-3, is DSGVTQTPKHLITATGQRVTLRCSPRSGDLSVYWYQQSLDQGLQFLIQYYNGEERAKGNILERFSAQQFPDLHSELNLSSLELGDSALYFCASSVLRVTDTQYFGPGTRLTVL.

The chain has TRBV5-4 and TRBJ1-1; D ambiguous. The V end was cut by 3 bases, the J end by 4 bases, with 10 bases between. Germline V CDR1 and CDR2: SGHNT, YYREEE (reference sequence). The CDR3 totals 13 residues. The CDR3 sequence: CASSSREGTEAFF. The CDR3 nucleotides read TGTGCCAGCAGCTCTAGGGAGGGCACTGAAGCTTTCTTT.

This chain uses TRBV5-1 with TRBJ2-7; D gene ambiguous. The CDR3 loop spans 13 amino acids. Trimming stripped 0 bases from V and 3 bases from J, with 7 bases between. CDR1 and CDR2 (germline): SGHRS, YFSETQ. The CDR3 DNA sequence: TGCGCCAGCAGCTTGGGAAGGGACTACGAGCAGTACTTC. Encoded protein: CASSLGRDYEQYF.

Worth noting for this clone: One end of the junction does not line up with germline, which may come from a read error. V is TRBV27 and J is TRBJ2-7; 9 nucleotides line up with TRBD2. CDR1 MNHEY and CDR2 SMNVEV come from the germline V gene (reference sequence). CDR3 length equals 16 residues. This CDR3 reads CASSISSGTISYEQYF. The CDR3 DNA is TGTGCCAGCAGTATATCTAGCGGGACTATTTCCTACGAGCAGTACTTC.

Regarding this clone: The same CDR3 also results from other DNA sequences found in this sample. This chain uses TRBV5-6 with TRBJ2-7; 10 positions match TRBD2. This CDR3 region has 15 residues. Germline CDR1 reads SGHDT; CDR2 reads YYEEEE. Trimming removed 0 bases from V and 2 bases from J; junction bases left unmatched: 2. DNA of the CDR3: TGTGCCAGCAGCTTGGAGCTAGCGGGGGCCTACGAGCAGTACTTC. Translated: CASSLELAGAYEQYF.

This chain connects TRBV9 to TRBJ1-2; D uncertain. The germline V and J ends were trimmed by 0 bases and 8 bases, with 11 bases remaining between them. Germline CDR1 SGDLS, CDR2 YYNGEE. The CDR3 has 13 residues. The CDR3: CASSVDRSGGYTF. The CDR3 nucleotides are TGTGCCAGCAGCGTAGACCGGTCTGGGGGCTACACCTTC.

The chain employs TRBV4-1 and TRBJ2-2; 10 bases align to TRBD2. The CDR3 totals 15 residues. The germline gives CDR1 MGHRA, CDR2 YSYEKL. Trimming cost V 2 bases and J 3 bases; bases outside gene matches: 0. Written as DNA, the CDR3 is TGCGCCAGCAGCCAACTAGCGGGAGACACCGGGGAGCTGTTTTTT. Residues: CASSQLAGDTGELFF.

The chain employs TRBV5-6 and TRBJ2-7; 11 nucleotides align to TRBD2. Losses at the gene ends were 4 bases for V and 2 bases for J; bases not matched to a gene: 5. CDR1 is SGHDT, CDR2 YYEEEE, per germline. There are 15 residues in the CDR3. CDR3 sequence (DNA): TGTGCCAGCAGCATTTTAGCGGGAGGGCCCTACGAGCAGTACTTC. Its translation: CASSILAGGPYEQYF.

The rearrangement uses TRBV28 and TRBJ2-5; 8 bases map to TRBD2. The V gene's germline CDR1 is MDHEN and CDR2 SYDVKM. J gave up 2 bases and V 7 bases, and 9 bases lay outside the gene matches. This CDR3 has 15 amino acids. The CDR3 region is CASTVGAGVQETQYF. As DNA, the CDR3 is TGTGCCAGCACGGTAGGAGCGGGAGTACAAGAGACCCAGTACTTC.

This clone came up once. Other nucleotide sequences in the sample specify the same CDR3. The gene calls are TRBV5-6 and TRBJ2-7; D is undetermined. The CDR3 extends over 12 amino acids. V was clipped by 0 bases and J by 4 bases, with 5 bases between them. CDR1 and CDR2 from the germline V gene are SGHDT and YYEEEE. The CDR3 sequence: CASSLAAYEQYF. CDR3 bases: TGTGCCAGCAGCTTGGCCGCATACGAGCAGTACTTC.

This clone was seen a single time. This sequence joins TRBV4-2 and TRBJ2-2; maybe TRBD1 (5 bases). V lost 3 bases and J lost 6, with 5 bases in between. CDR1 and CDR2 from the germline V gene are LGHNA and YNFKEQ. The length of the CDR3 is 12 residues. CDR3 loop: CASSQGPGELFF. The CDR3 DNA reads as TGTGCCAGCAGCCAGGGGCCCGGGGAGCTGTTTTTT.

The chain combines TRBV6-5 with TRBJ2-7; TRBD1 agrees at 9 bases. Trimming at V came to 2 bases and at J to 0 bases, leaving 2 bases not matched to a gene. The length of the CDR3 is 15 residues. Germline-derived CDR1 and CDR2 are MNHEY and SVGAGI. The CDR3 region has the DNA TGTGCCAGCAGTTACGGACAGGGGTCCTCCTACGAGCAGTACTTC. This gives the protein CASSYGQGSSYEQYF.

The V and J genes are TRBV4-1 and TRBJ2-1, with D unresolved. Trimming removed 3 bases at V and 8 bases at J, with 11 bases between. Germline CDR1 is MGHRA and CDR2 is YSYEKL. The CDR3 spans 13 residues. CDR3 nucleotides: TGCGCCAGCAGCCACCTGATAGCCGATGAGCAGTTCTTC. This translates into CASSHLIADEQFF.

This clone appeared a single time. V gene TRBV6-5 combines with J gene TRBJ2-3; no reliable D call. Germline-derived CDR1 and CDR2 are MNHEY and SVGAGI. V lost 7 bases, J lost 1 base, and 9 bases lay in between. This CDR3 comprises 13 residues. Here the CDR3 DNA reads TGTGCCAGCATAAGCTCTGGCACAGATACGCAGTATTTT. Its protein product is CASISSGTDTQYF.

The chain has TRBV7-9 and TRBJ2-5, with TRBD1 identical over 7 bases. Germline CDR1 reads SEHNR; CDR2 reads FQNEAQ (reference sequence). The CDR3 sequence is 14 residues long. J was trimmed by 1 base and V by 7 bases; bases with no gene match: 6. The CDR3 nucleotides are TGTGCCAGCAACGAAGACAGGGCCCAAGAGACCCAGTACTTC. This translates into CASNEDRAQETQYF.